The next 3 T cell receptor beta chains were all read from a single sample in a study of OX40 agonist ivuxolimab in advanced cancers. TCRdb's copy holds only in-frame clones and misses some; the assay was immunoSEQ multiplex PCR. The sample consists of about 68,000 clones, 86% of them appearing once. Sequences were derived from CD4+ or CD8+ T cells sorted from blood, sampled in a trial of the OX40 agonist ivuxolimab. These TCRs come from an adult with an advanced solid tumor such as melanoma, head and neck, liver or kidney cancer.

This chain links TRBV29-1 with TRBJ2-3; 10 nucleotides line up with TRBD2. CDR1 and CDR2 from the germline V gene are SQVTM and ANQGSEA. This CDR3 has 14 residues. The trim removed 3 bases at V and 4 bases at J, leaving 4 bases unmatched. The CDR3 DNA sequence: TGCAGCGTTGAGAAGCGGGGGGGGTCAGATACGCAGTATTTT. It codes for CSVEKRGGSDTQYF.

This chain joins TRBV6-1 and TRBJ2-5, with D possibly TRBD1 on 6 matching bases. The CDR3 runs 15 residues. From germline, CDR1 is MNHNS and CDR2 SASEGT. Trimming stripped 5 bases from V and 3 bases from J, with 16 bases between. For the CDR3, the DNA is TGTGCCAGCAGTAGATACGGACAGAGAGAAGAGACCCAGTACTTC. It codes for CASSRYGQREETQYF.

J is TRBJ2-2 and V is TRBV4-2, with 7 bases matching TRBD2. Germline lookup yields CDR1 LGHNA and CDR2 YNFKEQ. This CDR3 has 17 amino acids. Losses at the gene ends were 4 bases for V and 1 base for J; bases not matched to a gene: 9. The CDR3 region is CASSPGSGGWNTGELFF. The CDR3, as DNA: TGTGCCAGCAGCCCAGGATCGGGGGGTTGGAACACCGGGGAGCTGTTTTTT.